This section outlines one T cell receptor beta chain sequence together with its context. TCRdb keeps only in-frame clones here, not all; method: immunoSEQ multiplex PCR. The sample shows about 210,000 clones, approximately 80% of them seen only once. The sample originates from a study of blood T cell repertoires in COVID-19. About the study: Whether acute or convalescent, the COVID-19 samples came from the United States, Italy and Spain.

The germline V gene encodes CDR1 MNHEY and CDR2 SVGEGT. The trim removed 6 bases at V and 3 bases at J, leaving 8 bases unmatched. The CDR3 is made up of 16 amino acids. This clonotype originated in a woman of 80 years or more with COVID-19, enrolled during active disease. Sequencing was performed on peripheral blood. The J gene is TRBJ1-3, the V gene TRBV6-2 or TRBV6-3; 10 bases align to TRBD1. The CDR3 sequence: CASSPRDRGGGNTIYF. In nucleotides, the CDR3 is TGTGCCAGCAGCCCTCGGGACAGGGGAGGTGGAAACACCATATATTTT.